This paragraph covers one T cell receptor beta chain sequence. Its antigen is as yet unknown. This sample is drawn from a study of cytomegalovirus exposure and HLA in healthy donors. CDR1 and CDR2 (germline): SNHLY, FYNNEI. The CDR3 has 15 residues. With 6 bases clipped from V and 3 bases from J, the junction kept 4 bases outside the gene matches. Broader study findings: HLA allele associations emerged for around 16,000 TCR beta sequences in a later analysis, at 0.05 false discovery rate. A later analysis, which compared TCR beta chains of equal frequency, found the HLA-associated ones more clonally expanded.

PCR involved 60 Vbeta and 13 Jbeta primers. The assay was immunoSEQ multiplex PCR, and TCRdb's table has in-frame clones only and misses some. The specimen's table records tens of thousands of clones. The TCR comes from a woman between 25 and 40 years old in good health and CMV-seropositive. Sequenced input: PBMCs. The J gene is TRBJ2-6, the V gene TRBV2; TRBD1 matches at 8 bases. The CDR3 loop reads CASSQGASGANVLTF. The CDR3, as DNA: TGTGCCAGCAGCCAGGGGGCAAGTGGGGCCAACGTCCTGACTTTC.